This T cell receptor (beta chain) comes out of a study of cytomegalovirus exposure and HLA in healthy donors. Study-level findings and limits: Most TCRs appeared rarely, but some public TCRs recurred in many donors. Accurate prediction of HLA-A and HLA-B alleles (for most subjects) was reportedly achieved from TCR beta sequences.

The PCR was carried out with 60 Vbeta primers and 13 Jbeta primers. Assay used: immunoSEQ multiplex PCR; TCRdb lists only in-frame clones, some missing. Among about 120,000 clones listed, over 9.5% were seen once. The CDR3 totals 16 residues. Looked up from germline, CDR1 is MNHEY and CDR2 is SMNVEV (reference sequence). V lost 4 bases and J 0 bases, leaving 13 bases between the germline ends. Turning to this clone: Its target is unknown.

Specimen: PBMCs. This clonotype was obtained from a woman younger than 35 in good health and CMV-seropositive. The chain is built from TRBV27 and TRBJ2-1; possibly TRBD2 for D (6 bases). CDR3 coding DNA: TGTGCCAGCAGTTCCCGGGACTTCTACTCCTACAATGAGCAGTTCTTC. Its protein product is CASSSRDFYSYNEQFF.